This T cell receptor (beta chain) was obtained from a study of identical twins (TCRdb year 2016). With respect to the entire study: To test whether fetal clonotypes persist, this study deep-sequenced TCR alpha and beta repertoires from monozygotic twins, from unrelated adults of various ages, and from cord blood. To rule out contamination, replicate twin experiments were performed at different times with different library preparation protocols. Overall study outcomes, separate from this receptor: Zero-insertion analyses could be partly confounded by invariant T cells such as MAIT and iNKT, though diverse VJ usage argued against such confounding for most clonotypes. Conclusions relied on cross-sectional statistical analysis, since the same donors could not be followed over many years. Fewer insertions were carried by abundant cord blood beta clonotypes, a similar but weaker trend appeared in young adult naive repertoires, and no such trend appeared in memory repertoires. In monozygotic twins, out-of-frame TCR alpha sharing was systematically underestimated by recombination models, although the models agreed with sharing between unrelated individuals. Excess twin sharing in beta out-of-frame sequences was weaker because fewer shared sequences lowered the signal-to-noise ratio. Compared with coincidental sharing between unrelated individuals, an excess of low generation-probability sequences was observed among out-of-frame TCR alpha sequences shared between twins.

To prepare the library, 5' RACE was applied. Sequencing relied on an Illumina HiSeq 2000. Template switching introduced a universal primer binding site; the final cDNA contained a unique molecular identifier, enabling accurate counting of TCR cDNA molecules. Specific primers in the conserved constant-segment region were used to synthesize first-strand cDNA for TCR alpha and beta chains. To control for contamination, every cDNA library was double barcoded, receiving both a SMART-Mk sample barcode and Illumina barcodes. TruSeq adapter sequences and Illumina sample barcodes were added in two successive PCR steps. The Illumina HiSeq platform was used with custom primers to sequence TCR alpha and beta cDNA libraries. The paper's data handling went like this. MiGEC was used to process raw reads and extract unique molecular identifiers, and MiXCR was used to find CDR3 positions. Recombination models were inferred per individual with the repgenHMM and IGoR tools using an EM algorithm. The tcR package in R was used for shared clonotype analysis, with sharing normalized by the product of cloneset sizes. To study raw recombination without the effects of thymic and clonal selection, out-of-frame nonproductive sequences were analyzed. TCRdb reran the public reads through fastp at Q25 and MiXCR, keeping productive beta chains. Duplicate CDR3 protein sequences are folded into a single record with the most common DNA and genes. These V and J calls are TCRdb output, not the study's own analysis. Here the sample has 510,000 or so distinct CDR3 sequences; 13% to 15% occur a single time. The ten top clones hold around 0.4% of the sample.

This clonotype turned up a few times. Its antigen is not yet known. Per-base qualities were not stored, and no clone one base away is much larger. Every donor was a healthy Caucasian. The twin cohort consisted of three pairs of female monozygotic twins, all aged about 18 to 29 years. Positive isolation kits from Invitrogen were used to isolate the CD4+ and CD8+ T cell populations. The same specimen was also included in a second study, on yellow fever vaccine responses in identical twins. Looking at the second paper: The T cell response to vaccination in identical twins was reported by the authors to appear partly convergent and partly personalized. In the study, vaccine-responding T cell clones were precisely tracked in identical twins.

The sequenced sample was CD4+ T cells sorted from blood. The clonotype originates from a woman between 18 and 29 years old in good health.

The CDR3 in this case is CATSVGGSYGYTF. The bases read TGTGCCACCAGTGTTGGAGGAAGCTATGGCTACACCTTC. The V and J genes are TRBV24-1 and TRBJ1-2, with the D gene not confidently named. V loses 5 bases of germline sequence and J loses 4 bases, and the interval between the two ends is 10 bases. The germline V gene specifies KGHDR as CDR1 and SFDVKD as CDR2. Its CDR3 holds 13 amino acids, cysteine through phenylalanine. The kept DNA is CDR3 alone, 39 bases in frame from the first base.